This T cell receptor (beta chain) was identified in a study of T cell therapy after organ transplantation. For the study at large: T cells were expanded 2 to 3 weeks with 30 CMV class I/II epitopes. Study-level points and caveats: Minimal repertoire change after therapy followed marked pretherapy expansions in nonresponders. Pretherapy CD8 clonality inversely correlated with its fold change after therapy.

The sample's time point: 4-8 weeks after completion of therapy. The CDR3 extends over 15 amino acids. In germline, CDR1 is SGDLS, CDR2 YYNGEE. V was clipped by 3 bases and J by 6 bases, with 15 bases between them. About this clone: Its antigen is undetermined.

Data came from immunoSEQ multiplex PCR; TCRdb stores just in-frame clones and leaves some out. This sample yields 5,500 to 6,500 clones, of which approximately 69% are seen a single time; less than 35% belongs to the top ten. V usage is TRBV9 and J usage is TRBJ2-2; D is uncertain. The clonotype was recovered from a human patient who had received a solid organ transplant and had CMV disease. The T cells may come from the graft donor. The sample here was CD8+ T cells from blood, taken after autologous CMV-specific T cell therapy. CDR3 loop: CASSAANAGSGELFF. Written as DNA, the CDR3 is TGTGCCAGCAGCGCGGCAAATGCAGGATCCGGGGAGCTGTTTTTT.